This T cell receptor (beta chain) was sequenced for a study of shared clonotypes between healthy human individuals. Study context: Each donor contributed plates that comprised three CD4 naive, three CD4 memory, two CD8 naive and one CD8 memory. Study outcomes and limitations: Larger estimated richness was generally seen in naive subsets than in memory subsets.

Naive-designated CD8 cells lacked CD45RO, were positively enriched for CCR7, and omitted terminally differentiated effector memory CD45RA+ cells. Recent vaccinations or acute infections were absent in the healthy HIV-negative adult donors. Comments on this clone: Antigen unknown.

Method: immunoSEQ multiplex PCR; TCRdb's copy keeps in-frame clones and lacks some. This table holds roughly 2,000,000 clones, 90% to 95% found once. Sequenced input: naive CD8+ T cells from PBMCs. This sequence originates from a young man in good health. Some clones in this sample may be carry-over from other donors' samples.

The CDR3 loop is CSAGTGVQETQYF. The CDR3 DNA sequence: TGCAGCGCAGGGACAGGGGTCCAAGAGACCCAGTACTTC. This chain links TRBV29-1 with TRBJ2-5; 10 nucleotides line up with TRBD1. This CDR3 comprises 13 residues. CDR1 is SQVTM, CDR2 ANQGSEA, per germline. After removal of 7 bases from V and 1 base from J, the junction contained 3 bases not matched to a gene.